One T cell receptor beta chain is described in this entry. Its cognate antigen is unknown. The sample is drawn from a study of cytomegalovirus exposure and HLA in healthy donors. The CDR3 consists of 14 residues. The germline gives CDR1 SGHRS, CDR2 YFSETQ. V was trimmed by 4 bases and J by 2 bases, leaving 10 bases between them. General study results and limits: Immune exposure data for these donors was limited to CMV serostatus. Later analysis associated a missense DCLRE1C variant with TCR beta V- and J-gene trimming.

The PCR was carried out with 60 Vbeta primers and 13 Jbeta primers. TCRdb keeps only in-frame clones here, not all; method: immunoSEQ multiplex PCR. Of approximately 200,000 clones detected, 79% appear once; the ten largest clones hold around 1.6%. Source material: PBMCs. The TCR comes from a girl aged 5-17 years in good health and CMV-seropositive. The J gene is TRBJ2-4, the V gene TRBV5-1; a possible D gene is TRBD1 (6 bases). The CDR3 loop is CASSQQGSKNIQYF. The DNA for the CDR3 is TGCGCCAGCAGCCAACAGGGTTCCAAAAACATTCAGTACTTC. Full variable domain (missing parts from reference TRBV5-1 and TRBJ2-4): KAGVTQTPRYLIKTRGQQVTLSCSPISGHRSVSWYQQTPGQGLQFLFEYFSETQRNKGNFPGRFSGRQFSNSRSEMNVSTLELGDSALYLCASSQQGSKNIQYFGAGTRLSVL.